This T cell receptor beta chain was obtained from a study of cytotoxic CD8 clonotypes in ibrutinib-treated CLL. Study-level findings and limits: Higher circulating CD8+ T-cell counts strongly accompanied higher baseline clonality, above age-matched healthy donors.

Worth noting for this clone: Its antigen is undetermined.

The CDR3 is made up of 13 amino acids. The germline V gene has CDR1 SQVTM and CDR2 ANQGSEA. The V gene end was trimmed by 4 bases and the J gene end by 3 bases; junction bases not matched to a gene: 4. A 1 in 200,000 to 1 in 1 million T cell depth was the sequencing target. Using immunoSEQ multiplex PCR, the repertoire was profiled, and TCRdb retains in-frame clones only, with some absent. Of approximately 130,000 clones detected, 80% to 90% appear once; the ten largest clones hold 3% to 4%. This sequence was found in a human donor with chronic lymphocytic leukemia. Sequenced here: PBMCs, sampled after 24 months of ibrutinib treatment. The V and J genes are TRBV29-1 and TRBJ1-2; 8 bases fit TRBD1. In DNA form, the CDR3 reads TGCAGCGTTGGGGGGACAGGAGACTATGGCTACACCTTC. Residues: CSVGGTGDYGYTF.